The source of this T cell receptor (beta chain) is a study of blood T cell repertoires in COVID-19. On the study more broadly: COVID-19 samples, acute and convalescent, were from the United States, Italy and Spain. Sample material is recorded as cDNA or gDNA derived from T cells, B-cell-depleted T cells, or PBMCs.

V shed 5 bases and J 4 bases; nucleotides not matched to a gene: 7. Germline V lookup: CDR1 SGDLS, CDR2 YYNGEE. The length of the CDR3 is 14 residues. Grouping used clinical history reported by participants in a survey and questionnaire. Profiling relied on immunoSEQ multiplex PCR, and the TCRdb table lists in-frame clones only, not all of them. This sample yields about 150,000 clones, of which roughly 85% are seen a single time; 15% to 20% belongs to the top ten. The sample was PBMCs or T cells enriched from blood (not recorded which). The chain carries TRBV9 and TRBJ1-1, with 8 bases identical to TRBD1. This TCR was recovered from a woman in her 70s in a cohort exposed to, infected with or recovered from COVID-19 (not recorded which). CDR3 residues: CASSFQGALTEAFF. The CDR3 DNA reads as TGTGCCAGCAGTTTTCAGGGGGCGCTCACTGAAGCTTTCTTT.